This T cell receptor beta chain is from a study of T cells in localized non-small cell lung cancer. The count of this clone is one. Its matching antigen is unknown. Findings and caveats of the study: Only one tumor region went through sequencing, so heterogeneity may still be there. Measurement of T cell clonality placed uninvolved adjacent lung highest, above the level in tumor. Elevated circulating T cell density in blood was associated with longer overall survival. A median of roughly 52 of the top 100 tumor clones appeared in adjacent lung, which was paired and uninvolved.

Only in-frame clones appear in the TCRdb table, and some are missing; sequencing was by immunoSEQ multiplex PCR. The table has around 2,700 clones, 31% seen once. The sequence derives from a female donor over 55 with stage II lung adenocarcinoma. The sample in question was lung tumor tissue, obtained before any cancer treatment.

CDR3 amino acids: CASAKLADVSEQYF. The CDR3 DNA reads TGTGCCAGTGCAAAATTAGCGGACGTAAGTGAGCAGTACTTC. The chain uses TRBV19 and TRBJ2-7, with D maybe TRBD2 (6 bases). Germline CDR1 reads LNHDA; CDR2 reads SQIVND (reference sequence). The CDR3 sequence is 14 residues long. Trimming pared 8 bases from V and 7 bases from J, leaving 21 bases between.